One sample yielded the 14 T cell receptor beta chains listed below, sequenced in a study of cytomegalovirus exposure and HLA in healthy donors. The PCR made use of 60 Vbeta and 13 Jbeta primers. TCRdb's copy holds only in-frame clones and misses some; the assay was immunoSEQ multiplex PCR. The table has 200,000 or so clones, approximately 84% seen once. The sequencing input was PBMCs. The receptors derive from a woman between 50 and 59 years old in good health and CMV-seropositive.

The rearrangement uses TRBV5-1 and TRBJ1-1; 8 bases fit TRBD1. V trimming: 5 bases; J trimming: 5 bases; junction bases outside the gene matches: 11. Germline-derived CDR1 and CDR2 are SGHRS and YFSETQ. This CDR3 is 15 amino acids long. The CDR3 protein is CASSPFQGADTEAFF. DNA for the CDR3: TGCGCCAGCAGTCCTTTTCAGGGGGCAGATACTGAAGCTTTCTTT.

Here the CDR3 DNA reads TGTGCCAGCGGGAGGGGGGGTTATAGCAATCAGCCCCAGCATTTT. Protein product: CASGRGGYSNQPQHF. The chain is built from TRBV6-1 and TRBJ1-5; a possible D gene is TRBD1 (6 bases). V lost 8 bases and J lost 0, with 14 bases in between. CDR1 and CDR2 from the germline V gene are MNHNS and SASEGT. This CDR3 spans 15 amino acids.

The chain has TRBV28 and TRBJ1-2; weak D call: TRBD1 (6 bases). Germline loops: CDR1 MDHEN, CDR2 SYDVKM. The CDR3 runs 19 residues. V lost 6 bases and J lost 0, with 26 bases in between. CDR3 DNA sequence: TGTGCCAGCAGCTACCTCGGGTGGGGACACGAAATCACTAACTATGGCTACACCTTC. Protein sequence: CASSYLGWGHEITNYGYTF.

A remark on this clone: One junction end does not reproduce the germline sequence, and a read error may be involved. The chain recombines TRBV14 with TRBJ2-7, with 12 bases lining up with TRBD2. Germline assignment: CDR1 SGHDN and CDR2 FVKESK. There are 14 residues in the CDR3. The CDR3 nucleotides are TGTGCCAGCAGCCAAGATACTAGCGGGGGGCCATGCGGCTTC. Encoded protein: CASSQDTSGGPCGF.

In the case of this clone: This sample includes further DNA sequences coding for the same CDR3. This chain links TRBV7-2 with TRBJ2-2; 10 nucleotides agree with TRBD2. This CDR3 contains 17 residues. V trimming: 5 bases; J trimming: 4 bases; junction bases outside the gene matches: 10. Per germline, CDR1 SGHTA and CDR2 FQGNSA. Here the CDR3 reads CASSPERGGRGTGELFF. The CDR3 DNA is TGTGCCAGCAGCCCAGAGCGGGGGGGCCGTGGCACCGGGGAGCTGTTTTTT.

This sequence joins TRBV7-9 and TRBJ2-2, with D possibly TRBD1 on 5 matching bases. Looked up from germline, CDR1 is SEHNR and CDR2 is FQNEAQ (reference sequence). The CDR3 has 12 residues. V was shortened by 8 bases and J by 4 bases, with 8 bases between the two germline ends. The CDR3 DNA is TGTGCCAGCGGAAGGGGCACCGGGGAGCTGTTTTTT. It yields the protein CASGRGTGELFF.

The chain joins TRBV28 to TRBJ2-5; D possibly corresponds to TRBD1 (6 bases). The CDR3 contains 15 residues. The V and J ends lost 4 bases and 3 bases respectively, with 15 bases between them. Germline V gene lookup returns CDR1 MDHEN and CDR2 SYDVKM. CDR3 in amino acids: CASSSGATAKETQYF. In nucleotides, the CDR3 is TGTGCCAGCAGTTCAGGGGCCACTGCGAAAGAGACCCAGTACTTC.

The rearrangement links TRBV9 to TRBJ2-1, with 9 bases lining up with TRBD1. The ends lost 3 bases at V and 9 bases at J; junction bases unmatched: 10. The germline V gene has CDR1 SGDLS and CDR2 YYNGEE. The CDR3 length is 15 residues. CDR3 sequence reads: CASSGTGTGSGEQFF. CDR3 bases: TGTGCCAGCAGCGGAACCGGGACAGGGAGCGGTGAGCAGTTCTTC.

The chain uses TRBV9 and TRBJ1-1, with 10 bases fitting TRBD1. Germline trimming cut 4 bases from V and 5 bases from J; bases unmatched to any gene: 11. The CDR3 length is 16 residues. Per the germline V gene, CDR1 is SGDLS and CDR2 is YYNGEE. CDR3 in amino acids: CASSSQRGDRGTEAFF. The CDR3, as DNA: TGTGCCAGCAGCTCCCAGCGGGGGGACAGGGGTACTGAAGCTTTCTTT.

The chain recombines TRBV5-4 with TRBJ2-3, with a possible D match to TRBD2 (7 bases). The V end was cut by 4 bases, the J end by 2 bases, with 17 bases between. The CDR3 is 16 amino acids. Per germline, CDR1 SGHNT and CDR2 YYREEE (reference sequence). This CDR3 is CASSQGRGLPTDTQYF. CDR3 nucleotides: TGTGCCAGCAGCCAAGGGCGGGGGCTTCCCACAGATACGCAGTATTTT.

This clone has a handful of counts. This chain uses TRBV18 with TRBJ1-2; 7 positions agree with TRBD1. V shed 3 bases and J 4 bases; nucleotides not matched to a gene: 11. The CDR3 runs to 16 residues. CDR1 and CDR2 from the germline V gene are KGHSH and LQKENI. The CDR3 nucleotides are TGTGCCAGCTCACCGGAGACAGGGCGCGCCTCCTATGGCTACACCTTC. Translation gives CASSPETGRASYGYTF.

The chain couples TRBV5-6 to TRBJ1-2; TRBD1 aligns across 7 bases. Germline trimming cut 5 bases from V and 0 bases from J; bases unmatched to any gene: 4. This CDR3 spans 14 amino acids. Germline V gene sequence: CDR1 SGHDT, CDR2 YYEEEE. The CDR3 region is CASSYRGANYGYTF. The CDR3, as DNA: TGTGCCAGCAGTTACAGGGGAGCTAACTATGGCTACACCTTC.

CDR3 region: CASSPSGGKWETQYF. Written as DNA, the CDR3 is TGTGCCAGCAGCCCCAGCGGGGGGAAATGGGAGACCCAGTACTTC. The rearrangement links TRBV5-6 to TRBJ2-5; 9 bases are shared with TRBD2. CDR1 is SGHDT, CDR2 YYEEEE, per germline. Unmatched junction bases numbered 9, after V lost 4 bases and J lost 5 bases. The CDR3 extends over 15 amino acids.

The chain employs TRBV6-4 and TRBJ2-7; weak D call: TRBD1 (6 bases). Per germline, CDR1 MRHNA and CDR2 SNTAGT. There are 16 residues in the CDR3. V was pared by 2 bases and J by 2 bases, with 16 bases between. CDR3 DNA: TGTGCCAGCAGTGACACCGGGACACCTCCGCCCTACGAGCAGTACTTC. Translated: CASSDTGTPPPYEQYF.